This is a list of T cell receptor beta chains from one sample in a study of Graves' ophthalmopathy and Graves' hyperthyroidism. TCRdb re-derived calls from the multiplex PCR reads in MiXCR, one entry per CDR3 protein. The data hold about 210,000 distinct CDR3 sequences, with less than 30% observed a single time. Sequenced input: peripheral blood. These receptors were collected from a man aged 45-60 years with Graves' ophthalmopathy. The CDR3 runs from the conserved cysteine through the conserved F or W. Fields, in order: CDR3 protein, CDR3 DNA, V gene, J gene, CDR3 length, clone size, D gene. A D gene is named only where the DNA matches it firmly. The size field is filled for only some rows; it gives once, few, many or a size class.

cdr3_aa: CSATPTGYEQYF
cdr3_nt: TGCAGTGCTACGCCGACAGGGTACGAGCAGTACTTC
v_call: TRBV20-1
j_call: TRBJ2-7
cdr3_length: 12
clone_size: many
d_call: TRBD1

cdr3_aa: CASSLGGENTGELFF
cdr3_nt: TGTGCCAGCAGTCTCGGCGGGGAGAACACCGGGGAGCTGTTTTTT
v_call: TRBV12-3/TRBV12-4
j_call: TRBJ2-2
cdr3_length: 15
clone_size: many
d_call: -

cdr3_aa: CASSIRPGPQETQYF
cdr3_nt: TGCGCCAGCAGCATTCGCCCAGGGCCCCAAGAGACCCAGTACTTC
v_call: TRBV4-1
j_call: TRBJ2-5
cdr3_length: 15
clone_size: many
d_call: -

cdr3_aa: CASSKAMNTEAFF
cdr3_nt: TGTGCCAGCAGTAAGGCCATGAACACTGAAGCTTTCTTT
v_call: TRBV2
j_call: TRBJ1-1
cdr3_length: 13
clone_size: many
d_call: -

cdr3_aa: CASSFVQQETQYF
cdr3_nt: TGTGCCAGCAGTTTCGTACAGCAAGAGACCCAGTACTTC
v_call: TRBV12-3/TRBV12-4
j_call: TRBJ2-5
cdr3_length: 13
clone_size: many
d_call: -

cdr3_aa: CASRSPGGYEQYF
cdr3_nt: TGTGCCAGCAGATCCCCCGGGGGCTACGAGCAGTACTTC
v_call: TRBV28
j_call: TRBJ2-7
cdr3_length: 13
clone_size: many
d_call: -

cdr3_aa: CSVRDSGAYEQYF
cdr3_nt: TGCAGCGTTAGAGATAGCGGGGCCTACGAGCAGTACTTC
v_call: TRBV29-1
j_call: TRBJ2-7
cdr3_length: 13
clone_size: many
d_call: TRBD2

cdr3_aa: CASSPIDINFYEQYF
cdr3_nt: TGCGCCAGCAGCCCAATAGACATAAATTTCTACGAGCAGTACTTC
v_call: TRBV5-1
j_call: TRBJ2-7
cdr3_length: 15
clone_size: many
d_call: -

cdr3_aa: CASRKGQAGTDTQYF
cdr3_nt: TGCGCCAGCAGAAAGGGACAGGCCGGCACAGATACGCAGTATTTT
v_call: TRBV5-1
j_call: TRBJ2-3
cdr3_length: 15
clone_size: many
d_call: TRBD1

cdr3_aa: CASSLPDGLDSPLHF
cdr3_nt: TGTGCCAGCAGCTTGCCGGACGGTTTAGATTCACCCCTCCACTTT
v_call: TRBV7-9
j_call: TRBJ1-6
cdr3_length: 15
clone_size: -
d_call: -

cdr3_aa: CASSFPQGSTGELFF
cdr3_nt: TGTGCCAGCAGTTTCCCACAGGGAAGCACCGGGGAGCTGTTTTTT
v_call: TRBV12-3/TRBV12-4
j_call: TRBJ2-2
cdr3_length: 15
clone_size: -
d_call: -

cdr3_aa: CASRYDRGSTVSADTQYF
cdr3_nt: TGTGCCAGCAGATACGACAGGGGAAGTACGGTGTCCGCAGATACGCAGTATTTT
v_call: TRBV7-2
j_call: TRBJ2-3
cdr3_length: 18
clone_size: many
d_call: TRBD1

cdr3_aa: CASGIQPWGNQPQHF
cdr3_nt: TGTGCCAGCGGAATACAGCCGTGGGGCAATCAGCCCCAGCATTTT
v_call: TRBV2
j_call: TRBJ1-5
cdr3_length: 15
clone_size: many
d_call: -

cdr3_aa: CASSKTPGQGFEQYF
cdr3_nt: TGTGCCAGTAGTAAAACTCCGGGACAGGGTTTCGAGCAGTACTTC
v_call: TRBV19
j_call: TRBJ2-7
cdr3_length: 15
clone_size: -
d_call: TRBD1

cdr3_aa: CAISDRTGSGNTIYF
cdr3_nt: TGTGCCATCAGTGACAGGACAGGCTCTGGAAACACCATATATTTT
v_call: TRBV10-3
j_call: TRBJ1-3
cdr3_length: 15
clone_size: many
d_call: TRBD1

cdr3_aa: CASSYDAEAFF
cdr3_nt: TGTGCCAGCAGTTACGATGCTGAAGCTTTCTTT
v_call: TRBV6-5
j_call: TRBJ1-1
cdr3_length: 11
clone_size: -
d_call: -